Listed here are 23 T cell receptor beta chains from one sample, sequenced in a study of neoadjuvant nivolumab and ipilimumab in lung cancer. TCRdb's table, derived via immunoSEQ multiplex PCR, lists solely in-frame clones and lacks some. The table lists 25,000 to 30,000 clones, 83% of them singletons, with 5.1% in the top ten. The sequencing used tumor tissue, collected after neoadjuvant nivolumab, alone or with ipilimumab, at or shortly before surgery. The receptor set was obtained from an adult with non-small cell lung cancer.

The chain carries TRBV18 and TRBJ1-1, with D unresolved. Trimming left V 3 bases short and J 5 bases short, with 13 bases between. Germline V gene sequence: CDR1 KGHSH, CDR2 LQKENI. The CDR3 has 14 amino acids. The CDR3 bases are TGTGCCAGCTCACCCCAGGATTGGAAGACTGAAGCTTTCTTT. Translated, it gives CASSPQDWKTEAFF.

The chain carries TRBV2 and TRBJ2-5, with D unclear. The CDR3 runs 12 residues. The germline gives CDR1 SNHLY, CDR2 FYNNEI. Trimming stripped 5 bases from V and 13 bases from J, with 17 bases between. CDR3 in amino acids: CASSTTNWAPYF. The CDR3 coding sequence is TGTGCCAGCAGTACAACAAACTGGGCACCGTACTTC.

This clone was seen only once. The CDR3 sequence is CASSHHTEDGYTF. CDR3 nucleotides: TGTGCCAGCAGCCATCATACTGAAGATGGCTACACCTTC. This rearrangement joins TRBV11-3 to TRBJ1-2; D gene unclear. Trimming cost V 5 bases and J 6 bases, with 13 bases left between them. The germline gives CDR1 SGHNT, CDR2 YENEEA. CDR3 length: 13 amino acids.

V is TRBV6-6 and J is TRBJ2-2; D assignment may be TRBD1 or TRBD2 (6 bases each). Between the trimmed V and J ends, which lost 7 bases and 10 bases, there was a span of 16 bases. This CDR3 has 13 amino acids. Germline V CDR1 and CDR2: MNHNY, SVGAGI (reference sequence). The CDR3 DNA reads as TGTGCCAGCATTCCCGGGGGCCCCGCGGAGCTGTTTTTT. Protein product: CASIPGGPAELFF.

This chain connects TRBV6-5 to TRBJ2-7, with a weak D call TRBD1 (5 bases). The V end lost 6 bases, the J end lost 2 bases, and 17 bases lay between the germline ends. Germline V gene lookup returns CDR1 MNHEY and CDR2 SVGAGI. CDR3 size: 15 residues. The CDR3 spells CASSPLDSQAYEQYF. In nucleotides, the CDR3 is TGTGCCAGCAGCCCACTCGACAGCCAAGCCTACGAGCAGTACTTC.

The J gene is TRBJ2-7, the V gene TRBV25-1; 7 nucleotides align to TRBD1. Per the germline V gene, CDR1 is MGHDK and CDR2 is SYGVNS. V dropped 6 bases and J dropped 2; count of bases not matched to a gene: 7. CDR3 size: 14 residues. CDR3 sequence reads: CASREGTATYEQYF. For the CDR3, the DNA is TGTGCCAGCAGGGAAGGGACAGCGACCTACGAGCAGTACTTC.

The chain recombines TRBV7-9 with TRBJ2-7; either TRBD1 or TRBD2 may fit D (6 bases each). CDR1 SEHNR and CDR2 FQNEAQ come from the germline V gene (reference sequence). The germline V and J ends were trimmed by 5 bases and 4 bases, with 18 bases remaining between them. The CDR3 has 15 amino acids. DNA for the CDR3: TGTGCCAGCAGCCCCCCGGGGGCCGCTCAATACGAGCAGTACTTC. This codes for CASSPPGAAQYEQYF.

The chain employs TRBV5-4 and TRBJ2-7, with D tentatively TRBD1 (5 bases). Germline V CDR1 and CDR2: SGHNT, YYREEE (reference sequence). V lost 4 bases, J lost 2 bases, and 10 bases lay in between. The length of the CDR3 is 13 residues. DNA for the CDR3: TGTGCCAGCAGCCCCACAGGTCCCTACGAGCAGTACTTC. It specifies CASSPTGPYEQYF.

The chain links TRBV6-6 to TRBJ1-2; D is perhaps TRBD1 (6 bases). Between the trimmed V and J ends, which lost 0 bases and 8 bases, there was a span of 13 bases. The CDR3 has 14 residues. Germline lookup yields CDR1 MNHNY and CDR2 SVGAGI (reference sequence). The CDR3 DNA reads as TGTGCCAGCAGTTACTCGAATCTTGGGGGCGGCTACACCTTC. Protein: CASSYSNLGGGYTF.

As concerns this clone: This specimen includes other DNA sequences encoding the same CDR3. The chain employs TRBV30 and TRBJ2-7; D unclear. This CDR3 is built from 12 residues. Germline V gene sequence: CDR1 GTSNPN, CDR2 SVGIG (reference sequence). Trimming shortened V by 0 bases and J by 3 bases, and 6 bases separated the two germline ends. CDR3 in amino acids: CAWSVSGYEQYF. The CDR3, as DNA: TGTGCCTGGAGTGTATCGGGCTACGAGCAGTACTTC.

This chain joins TRBV11-3 and TRBJ2-1; 8 bases are shared with TRBD1. The trim removed 8 bases at V and 3 bases at J, leaving 3 bases unmatched. This CDR3 spans 13 amino acids. Germline CDR1 and CDR2: SGHNT and YENEEA. The CDR3 loop is CASSGQDYNEQFF. The CDR3 nucleotides are TGTGCCAGCTCGGGACAGGACTACAATGAGCAGTTCTTC.

In this sample, this clone turned up a few times. The gene calls are TRBV19 and TRBJ2-2; D call uncertain. The CDR3 runs 15 residues. V was cut by 3 bases and J by 1 base, with 9 bases left in between. Germline CDR1 and CDR2: LNHDA and SQIVND (reference sequence). The CDR3 nucleotides are TGTGCCAGTAGTATTAAACCGGGGAACACCGGGGAGCTGTTTTTT. Translation gives CASSIKPGNTGELFF. The full variable domain, rest sourced from reference TRBV19 and TRBJ2-2, is DGGITQSPKYLFRKEGQNVTLSCEQNLNHDAMYWYRQDPGQGLRLIYYSQIVNDFQKGDIAEGYSVSREKKESFPLTVTSAQKNPTAFYLCASSIKPGNTGELFFGEGSRLTVL.

The chain is built from TRBV7-8 and TRBJ1-1; 9 bases line up with TRBD1. Germline V gene lookup returns CDR1 SGHVS and CDR2 FQNEAQ. This CDR3 is built from 16 residues. The trim removed 0 bases at V and 3 bases at J, leaving 5 bases unmatched. The CDR3: CASSLALGTGHTEAFF. The DNA of the CDR3 is TGTGCCAGCAGCTTAGCCCTAGGGACAGGGCACACTGAAGCTTTCTTT.

The chain recombines TRBV13 with TRBJ2-5; 7 bases agree with TRBD1. The germline CDR1 and CDR2 sequences are PRHDT and FYEKMQ (reference sequence). The V segment lost 2 bases and the J segment 2 bases; nucleotides outside the gene matches: 2. The CDR3 is 14 amino acids. The CDR3 spells CASSLRGQQETQYF. In nucleotides, the CDR3 is TGTGCCAGCAGCTTAAGGGGACAGCAAGAGACCCAGTACTTC.

The chain links TRBV4-3 to TRBJ2-6; the D gene is possibly TRBD1 (5 bases). CDR1 and CDR2 (germline): LGHNA, YSLEER. Trimming removed 3 bases from V and 2 bases from J, with 8 bases in between. CDR3 length equals 15 residues. The CDR3 loop is CASSQDITGANVLTF. CDR3 nucleotide sequence: TGCGCCAGCAGCCAGGACATCACTGGGGCCAACGTCCTGACTTTC.

The rearrangement uses TRBV14 and TRBJ2-5; D might be TRBD1 (5 bases). The V and J ends lost 4 bases and 2 bases respectively, with 14 bases between them. This CDR3 is built from 15 residues. Germline V CDR1 and CDR2: SGHDN, FVKESK. The CDR3 DNA is TGTGCCAGCAGCCGACCCCAAGACAGACAAGAGACCCAGTACTTC. Amino acid sequence: CASSRPQDRQETQYF. Combining the CDR3 with reference TRBV14 and TRBJ2-5 gives the whole variable domain EAGVTQFPSHSVIEKGQTVTLRCDPISGHDNLYWYRRVMGKEIKFLLHFVKESKQDESGMPNNRFLAERTGGTYSTLKVQPAELEDSGVYFCASSRPQDRQETQYFGPGTRLLVL.

This sequence joins TRBV27 and TRBJ2-1; a possible D gene is TRBD2 (5 bases). The CDR3 is 15 amino acids. V was pared by 3 bases and J by 10 bases, with 19 bases between. The V gene's germline CDR1 is MNHEY and CDR2 SMNVEV (reference sequence). The CDR3 sequence is CASSLFPEGSSEQFF. Written as DNA, the CDR3 is TGTGCCAGCAGTTTGTTCCCCGAGGGCAGTAGCGAGCAGTTCTTC.

The chain uses TRBV4-2 and TRBJ2-5; no reliable D call. CDR3 length: 15 amino acids. V was trimmed by 0 bases and J by 0 bases, leaving 8 bases between them. Germline loops: CDR1 LGHNA, CDR2 YNFKEQ. The CDR3 here is CASSQDRSHQETQYF. The CDR3 DNA is TGTGCCAGCAGCCAAGATCGGAGCCACCAAGAGACCCAGTACTTC.

Concerning this clone: Additional DNA sequences in this sample encode the identical CDR3. The chain uses TRBV5-1 and TRBJ1-1; D call uncertain. The length of the CDR3 is 13 residues. Trimming shortened V by 0 bases and J by 0 bases, and 3 bases separated the two germline ends. From germline, CDR1 is SGHRS and CDR2 YFSETQ. The CDR3 DNA is TGCGCCAGCAGCTTGGTCCTGAACACTGAAGCTTTCTTT. Its protein is CASSLVLNTEAFF.

This clone was seen more than once but under ten times. The identical CDR3 is also encoded by other nucleotide sequences in the sample. The V and J genes are TRBV18 and TRBJ2-7; 9 nucleotides match TRBD1. Germline CDR1 is KGHSH and CDR2 is LQKENI. This CDR3 has 14 residues. V gave up 3 bases and J gave up 3 bases; unmatched junction bases: 3. CDR3 amino acids: CASSPRQGVYEQYF. CDR3 DNA sequence: TGTGCCAGCTCACCGAGACAGGGGGTCTACGAGCAGTACTTC.

In this sample, this clone turned up once. The chain is built from TRBV19 and TRBJ1-1; D is ambiguous. This CDR3 comprises 13 residues. Germline CDR1 reads LNHDA; CDR2 reads SQIVND (reference sequence). V was clipped by 3 bases and J by 3 bases, with 8 bases between them. CDR3 loop: CASSIPQYTEAFF. CDR3 nucleotide sequence: TGTGCCAGTAGTATCCCCCAATACACTGAAGCTTTCTTT. Together with reference TRBV19 and TRBJ1-1, the CDR3 gives the full variable domain: DGGITQSPKYLFRKEGQNVTLSCEQNLNHDAMYWYRQDPGQGLRLIYYSQIVNDFQKGDIAEGYSVSREKKESFPLTVTSAQKNPTAFYLCASSIPQYTEAFFGQGTRLTVV.

The gene calls are TRBV2 and TRBJ2-1, with D possibly being TRBD2 (6 bases). Germline CDR1 SNHLY, CDR2 FYNNEI. The CDR3 is 14 amino acids. The V gene lost 6 bases and the J gene lost 8 bases, with 17 bases spanning the gap. The DNA of the CDR3 is TGTGCCAGCAGGGTGACTAGTGGGGGAGATGAGCAGTTCTTC. Translated: CASRVTSGGDEQFF.

This clone was picked up one time. The V gene is TRBV19, the J gene TRBJ1-1, with D unclear. Trimming removed 7 bases at V and 0 bases at J, with 9 bases between. Germline assignment: CDR1 LNHDA and CDR2 SQIVND (reference sequence). The CDR3 loop spans 13 amino acids. The CDR3 loop is CASKSSLNTEAFF. In nucleotides, the CDR3 is TGTGCCAGTAAATCAAGTCTGAACACTGAAGCTTTCTTT.